The source of this TCR beta chain is a study of glioma-infiltrating T cells (dated by TCRdb to the mid-2010s). Study-wide context: TCR alpha- and beta-chain repertoires were sequenced from glioma tissue, non-neoplastic brain tissue and matched peripheral blood mononuclear cells. To gauge divergence between tissue and blood T-cell populations, every tissue-infiltrating repertoire was compared against the peripheral blood repertoire from the same patient. Three low-grade glioma patients, 7 or 8 primary glioblastoma patients and three non-glioma patients contributing non-neoplastic brain tissue were included in the paired cohort.

To note about this clonotype: There is no known antigen for this receptor. The sample holds no much larger clone one base away, and base qualities are not on file.

Findings and caveats that apply to the study as a whole: Small numbers underpinned the group comparisons: about eight glioblastoma patients, three low-grade glioma patients and three non-neoplastic patients. In non-neoplastic patients, VJ-independent divergence between tissue and blood fell below expectation, whereas in all gliomas, and especially in low-grade gliomas, the divergence rose above expectation. Only a very small number of CDR3 sequences turned up in both tissue and blood, a result put down to high CDR3 diversity combined with limited sampling.

The iRepertoire nested amplicon-rescue multiplex PCR (arm-PCR) platform was used to amplify TCR alpha and beta CDR3 regions from RNA. The input for one-step reverse transcription and amplification was roughly 85-400 ng of either tissue mRNA or PBMC total RNA. Following bead purification, Illumina adapters were added through a secondary multiplex PCR, and the libraries were then gel-purified between 200 and 400 bp. Libraries carried internal 6-nucleotide barcodes used for demultiplexing. Libraries were sequenced on an Illumina MiSeq with 2x220 or 2x250 nucleotide paired-end reads. Regarding the original processing steps: Paired reads were merged with FLASH 1.2.11 and aligned to the GRCh37 human genome with BWA-MEM before extracting TRA and TRB reads. For V and J assignment, an IMGT-derived reference of cassette sequences and CDR3 motifs that included pseudogenes was used. Reads were translated in three frames, and productive CDR3s were defined as those with a C...FGXG motif and no stop codons. Clonotypes were defined as unique combinations of V-J cassette pair and CDR3 amino acid sequence. Filtering of reads was based on Hamming distance, with the threshold set by the sequence error rate of each sample in mapped regions. TCRdb reran the public reads through fastp at Q25 and MiXCR, keeping productive beta chains. CDR3 protein duplicates are merged, each entry listing the most common genes and DNA. TCRdb's processing, not the authors' own work, is the source of the V and J calls. This sample gives about 180,000 distinct CDR3 sequences in total; roughly 45% of them show up just once. Of the sample, around 5.3% is held by the ten largest clones.

V sheds 1 base and J sheds 3 bases, leaving 6 bases between their ends. Counted from cysteine to phenylalanine, this CDR3 has 14 amino acids. Of the read, only the CDR3 DNA is kept; its 42 bases are in frame from base 1. CDR1 and CDR2 (LNHDA, SQIVND) derive from the germline V gene (reference sequence). The sample was glioma tissue, nonneoplastic brain tissue, or PBMCs (not recorded which). The rearrangement joined TRBV19 to TRBJ2-2; there is no confident call for the D gene. This clonotype was obtained from a human donor with low-grade glioma or glioblastoma, undergoing nonglioma brain surgery, or in good health (not recorded which). The nucleotides read TGTGCCAGTAGTATAGCCGGGCACACCGGGGAGCTGTTTTTT. It translates to CASSIAGHTGELFF.